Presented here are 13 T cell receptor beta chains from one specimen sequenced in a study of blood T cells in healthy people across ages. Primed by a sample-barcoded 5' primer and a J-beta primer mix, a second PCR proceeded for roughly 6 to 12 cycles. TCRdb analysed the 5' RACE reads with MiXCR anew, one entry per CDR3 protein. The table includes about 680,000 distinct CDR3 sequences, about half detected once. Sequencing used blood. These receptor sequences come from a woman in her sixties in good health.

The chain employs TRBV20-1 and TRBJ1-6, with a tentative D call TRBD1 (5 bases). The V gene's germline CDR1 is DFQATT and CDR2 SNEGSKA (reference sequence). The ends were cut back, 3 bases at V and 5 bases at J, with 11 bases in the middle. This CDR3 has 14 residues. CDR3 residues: CSARGTAHNSPLHF. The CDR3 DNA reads TGCAGTGCTAGGGGGACGGCTCATAATTCACCCCTCCACTTT.

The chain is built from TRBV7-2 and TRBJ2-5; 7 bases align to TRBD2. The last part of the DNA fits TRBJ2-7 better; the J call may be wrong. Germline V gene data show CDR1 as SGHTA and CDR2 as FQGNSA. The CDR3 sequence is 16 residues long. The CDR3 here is CASSLASAGVPYEQYF. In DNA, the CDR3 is TGTGCCAGCAGCTTAGCCTCGGCGGGAGTTCCCTACGAGCAGTACTTC.

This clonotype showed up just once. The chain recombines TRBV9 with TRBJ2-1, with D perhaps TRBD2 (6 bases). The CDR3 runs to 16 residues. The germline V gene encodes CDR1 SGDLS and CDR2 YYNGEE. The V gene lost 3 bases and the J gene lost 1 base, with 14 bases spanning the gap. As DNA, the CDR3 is TGTGCCAGCAGCGGCAGATCTAGCGCTTCCTACAATGAGCAGTTCTTC. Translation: CASSGRSSASYNEQFF.

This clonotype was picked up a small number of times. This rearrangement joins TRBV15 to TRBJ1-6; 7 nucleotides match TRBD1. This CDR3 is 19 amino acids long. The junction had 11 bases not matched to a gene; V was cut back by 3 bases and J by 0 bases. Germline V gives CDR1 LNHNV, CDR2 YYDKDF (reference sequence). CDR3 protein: CATSRIRPGQSSYNSPLHF. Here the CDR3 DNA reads TGTGCCACCAGCAGGATCCGACCGGGACAGAGCTCCTATAATTCACCCCTCCACTTT.

The CDR3 sequence: CSVQVRSYNEQYF. The CDR3 nucleotides are TGCAGCGTTCAGGTCCGGTCATACAATGAGCAGTACTTC. The rearrangement joins TRBV29-1 to TRBJ2-1, with D unclear. The last part of the DNA fits TRBJ2-7 better; the J call may be wrong. The CDR3 runs 13 residues. Germline CDR1 SQVTM, CDR2 ANQGSEA.

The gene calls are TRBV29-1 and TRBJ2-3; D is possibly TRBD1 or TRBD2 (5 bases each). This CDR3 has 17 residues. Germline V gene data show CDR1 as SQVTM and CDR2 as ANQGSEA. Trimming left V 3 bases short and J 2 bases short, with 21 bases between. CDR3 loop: CSVEGDSAGKFTDTQYF. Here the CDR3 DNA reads TGCAGCGTTGAGGGGGATTCGGCGGGCAAGTTCACAGATACGCAGTATTTT.

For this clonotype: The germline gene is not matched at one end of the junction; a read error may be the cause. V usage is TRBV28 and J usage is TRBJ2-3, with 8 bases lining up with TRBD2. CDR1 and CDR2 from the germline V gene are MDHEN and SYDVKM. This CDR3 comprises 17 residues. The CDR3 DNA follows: TGTGTCAGCAGTTCTCCATTCCGGCTAGCGGGCACAGAGACGCAGTATTTT. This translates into CVSSSPFRLAGTETQYF.

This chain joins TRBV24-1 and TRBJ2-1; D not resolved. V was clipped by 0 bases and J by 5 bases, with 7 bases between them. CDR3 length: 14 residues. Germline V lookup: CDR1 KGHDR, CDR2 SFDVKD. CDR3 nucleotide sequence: TGTGCCACCAGTGATTTGGGCGGCCACAATGAGCAGTTCTTC. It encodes CATSDLGGHNEQFF.

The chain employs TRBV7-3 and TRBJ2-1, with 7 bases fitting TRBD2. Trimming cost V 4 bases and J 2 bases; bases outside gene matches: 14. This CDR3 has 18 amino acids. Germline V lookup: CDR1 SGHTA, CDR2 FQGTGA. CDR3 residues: CASSSQPMGDYTYNEQFF. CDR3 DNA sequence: TGTGCCAGCAGCTCCCAACCGATGGGGGACTATACCTACAATGAGCAGTTCTTC.

CDR3 amino acids: CASSSADNEQFF. The DNA of the CDR3 is TGTGCCAGCAGCTCCGCCGACAATGAGCAGTTCTTC. The chain joins TRBV7-8 to TRBJ2-1, with D hard to call. Germline V gene sequence: CDR1 SGHVS, CDR2 FQNEAQ. V shed 4 bases and J shed 5 bases, with 6 bases lying between them. The CDR3 has 12 amino acids.

CDR3 in amino acids: CSARAPGTSGRATDTQYF. The CDR3 bases are TGCAGTGCTAGAGCCCCCGGGACTAGCGGGAGGGCAACAGATACGCAGTATTTT. The V call is TRBV20-1, the J call TRBJ2-3, with TRBD2 matching over 16 bases. The CDR3 contains 18 residues. Germline V gene sequence: CDR1 DFQATT, CDR2 SNEGSKA (reference sequence). The V gene end was trimmed by 1 base and the J gene end by 3 bases; junction bases not matched to a gene: 7.

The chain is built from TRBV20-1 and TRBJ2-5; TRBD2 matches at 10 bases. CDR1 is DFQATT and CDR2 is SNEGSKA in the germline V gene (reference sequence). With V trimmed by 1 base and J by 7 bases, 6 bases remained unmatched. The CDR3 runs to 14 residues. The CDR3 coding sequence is TGCAGTGCTAGAGGGGCTAGCGGGAGAGGGACCCAGTACTTC. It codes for CSARGASGRGTQYF.

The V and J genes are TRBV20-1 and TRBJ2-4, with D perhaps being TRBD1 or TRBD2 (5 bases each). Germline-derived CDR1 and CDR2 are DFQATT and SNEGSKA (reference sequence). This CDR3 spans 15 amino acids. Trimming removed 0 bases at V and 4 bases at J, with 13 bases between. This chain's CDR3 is CSARERGGLKNIQYF. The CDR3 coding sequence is TGCAGTGCTAGAGAACGGGGCGGGCTGAAAAACATTCAGTACTTC.